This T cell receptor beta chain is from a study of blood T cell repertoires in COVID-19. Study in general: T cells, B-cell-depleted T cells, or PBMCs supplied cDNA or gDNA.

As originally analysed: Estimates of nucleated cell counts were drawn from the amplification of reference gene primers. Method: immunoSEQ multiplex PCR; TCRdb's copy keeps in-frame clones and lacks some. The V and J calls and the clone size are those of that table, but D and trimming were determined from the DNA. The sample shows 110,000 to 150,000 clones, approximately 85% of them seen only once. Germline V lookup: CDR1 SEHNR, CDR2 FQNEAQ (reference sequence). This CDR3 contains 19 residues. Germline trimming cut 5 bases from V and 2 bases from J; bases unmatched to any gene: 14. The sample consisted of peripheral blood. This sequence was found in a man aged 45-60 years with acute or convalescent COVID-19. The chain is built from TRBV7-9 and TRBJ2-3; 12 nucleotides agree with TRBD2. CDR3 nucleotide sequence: TGTGCCAGCAGCCTACTAGAGCCGGGACTAGCGGGTTACACAGATACGCAGTATTTT. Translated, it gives CASSLLEPGLAGYTDTQYF.